The text below deals with one T cell receptor beta chain. The data are from a study of early T cells in non-severe SARS-CoV-2 infection. Germline V gene lookup returns CDR1 SGHRS and CDR2 YFSETQ. V dropped 0 bases and J dropped 1 base, with 13 bases sitting between them. The CDR3 is 16 amino acids. Unique molecular identifiers (one per individual cDNA molecule) were attached. TCRdb re-called the 5' RACE reads with MiXCR, one entry per CDR3 protein. The sample lists tens of thousands of distinct CDR3 sequences; approximately 9.7% were seen once. This chain uses TRBV5-1 with TRBJ2-5; the D gene is possibly TRBD2 (6 bases). The specimen sequenced was whole blood. This TCR came from an adult who was a healthcare worker with PCR-confirmed SARS-CoV-2 infection or an uninfected control (not recorded which). CDR3 DNA: TGCGCCAGCAGCTTGGTCCGCGGCGGGGCCCAAGAGACCCAGTACTTC. Translating gives CASSLVRGGAQETQYF.